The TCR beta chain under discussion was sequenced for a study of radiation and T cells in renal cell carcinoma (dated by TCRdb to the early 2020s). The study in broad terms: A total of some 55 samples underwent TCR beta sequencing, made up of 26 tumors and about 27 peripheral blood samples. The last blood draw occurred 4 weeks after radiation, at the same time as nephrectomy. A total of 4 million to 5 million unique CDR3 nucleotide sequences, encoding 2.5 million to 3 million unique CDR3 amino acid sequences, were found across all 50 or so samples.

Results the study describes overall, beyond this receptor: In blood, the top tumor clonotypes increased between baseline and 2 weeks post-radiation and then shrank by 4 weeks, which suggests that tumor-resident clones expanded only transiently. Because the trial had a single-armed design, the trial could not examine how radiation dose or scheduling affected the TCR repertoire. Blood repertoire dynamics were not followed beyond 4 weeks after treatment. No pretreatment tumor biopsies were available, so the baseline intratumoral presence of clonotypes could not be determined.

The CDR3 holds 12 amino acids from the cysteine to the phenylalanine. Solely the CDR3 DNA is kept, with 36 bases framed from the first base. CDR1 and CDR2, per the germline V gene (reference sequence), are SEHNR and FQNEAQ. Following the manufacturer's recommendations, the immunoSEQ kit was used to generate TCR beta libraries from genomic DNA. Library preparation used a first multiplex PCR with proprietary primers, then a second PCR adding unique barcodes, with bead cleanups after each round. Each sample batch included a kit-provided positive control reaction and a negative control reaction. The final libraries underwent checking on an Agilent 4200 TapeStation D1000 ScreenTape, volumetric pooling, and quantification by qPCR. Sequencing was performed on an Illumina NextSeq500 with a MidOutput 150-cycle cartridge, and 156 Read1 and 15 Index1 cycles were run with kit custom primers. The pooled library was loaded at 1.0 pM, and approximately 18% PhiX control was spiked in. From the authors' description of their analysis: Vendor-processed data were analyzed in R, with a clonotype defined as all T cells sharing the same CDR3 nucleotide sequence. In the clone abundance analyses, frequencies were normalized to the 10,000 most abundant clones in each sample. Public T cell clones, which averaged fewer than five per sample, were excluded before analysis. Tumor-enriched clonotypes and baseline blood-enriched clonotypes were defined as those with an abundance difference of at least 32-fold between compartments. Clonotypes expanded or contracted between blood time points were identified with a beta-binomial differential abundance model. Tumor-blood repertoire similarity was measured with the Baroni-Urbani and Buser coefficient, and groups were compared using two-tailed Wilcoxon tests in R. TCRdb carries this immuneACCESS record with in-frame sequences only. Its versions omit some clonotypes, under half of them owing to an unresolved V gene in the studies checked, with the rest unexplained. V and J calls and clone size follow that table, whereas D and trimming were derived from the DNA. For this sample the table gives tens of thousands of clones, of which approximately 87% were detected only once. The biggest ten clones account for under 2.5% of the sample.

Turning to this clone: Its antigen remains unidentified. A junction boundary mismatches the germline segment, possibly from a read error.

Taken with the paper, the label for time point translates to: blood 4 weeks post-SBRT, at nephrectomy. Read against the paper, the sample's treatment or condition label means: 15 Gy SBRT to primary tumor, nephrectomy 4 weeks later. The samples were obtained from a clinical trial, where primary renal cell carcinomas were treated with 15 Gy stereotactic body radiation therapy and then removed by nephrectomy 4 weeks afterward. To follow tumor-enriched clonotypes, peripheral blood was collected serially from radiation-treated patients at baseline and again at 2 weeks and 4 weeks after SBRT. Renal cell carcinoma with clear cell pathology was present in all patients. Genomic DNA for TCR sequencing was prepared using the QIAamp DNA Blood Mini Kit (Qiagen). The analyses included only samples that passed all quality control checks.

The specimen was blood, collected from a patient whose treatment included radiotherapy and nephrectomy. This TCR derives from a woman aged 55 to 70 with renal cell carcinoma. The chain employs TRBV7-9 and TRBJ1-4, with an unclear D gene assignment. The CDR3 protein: CASSQMAENLFF. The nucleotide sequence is TGTGCCAGCAGCCAGATGGCCGAAAACCTGTTTTTT.